These 13 T cell receptor beta chains came from one sample sequenced in a study of blood T cell repertoires in COVID-19 (TCRdb year 2020). Library preparation used the immunoSEQ multiplex PCR assay. TCRdb provides this immuneACCESS table in a form limited to in-frame rearrangements. Some clones are lacking; in checked studies, under half of them reflect an unresolved V gene, and why the rest are absent is not known. The sample profile shows 5,000 to 5,500 clones; about 88% of them were found once. The ten largest clonotypes hold approximately 2.9% of the sample. Sequenced material: peripheral blood. These receptors were obtained from a woman of 80 years or more with acute or convalescent COVID-19.

This clone was seen only once. This chain connects TRBV6-5 to TRBJ1-2; possible D gene TRBD1, 6 bases. CDR1 and CDR2 from the germline V gene are MNHEY and SVGAGI. Trimming shortened V by 2 bases and J by 4 bases, and 11 bases separated the two germline ends. The CDR3 extends over 14 amino acids. The DNA for the CDR3 is TGTGCCAGCAGTTACCGGGAAGGGGGCTATGGCTACACCTTC. It is translated as CASSYREGGYGYTF.

The genes are TRBV6-1 and TRBJ1-5; D possibly corresponds to TRBD1 (5 bases). Trimming pared 2 bases from V and 3 bases from J, leaving 14 bases between. The germline V gene has CDR1 MNHNS and CDR2 SASEGT. The CDR3 loop spans 16 amino acids. The CDR3 DNA reads as TGTGCCAGCAGTGAATCTATAGGGGACTACAATCAGCCCCAGCATTTT. Translating it yields CASSESIGDYNQPQHF.

This chain joins TRBV5-1 and TRBJ1-1; perhaps TRBD1 as D (6 bases). Looked up from germline, CDR1 is SGHRS and CDR2 is YFSETQ. CDR3 length: 15 amino acids. The V gene lost 2 bases and the J gene lost 4 bases, with 15 bases spanning the gap. The CDR3 sequence is CASSFAQGLGTEAFF. The CDR3 coding sequence is TGCGCCAGCAGCTTTGCCCAGGGGCTGGGCACTGAAGCTTTCTTT.

The chain is built from TRBV2 and TRBJ1-5, with TRBD1 matching 9 bases. The trim removed 8 bases at V and 3 bases at J, leaving 5 bases unmatched. Germline CDR1 SNHLY, CDR2 FYNNEI. CDR3 length equals 14 residues. CDR3 sequence (DNA): TGTGCCAGCTCAGGACAGGGGTACAATCAGCCCCAGCATTTT. Translation gives CASSGQGYNQPQHF. Looking up the rest from reference TRBV2 and TRBJ1-5 gives the full variable domain: EPEVTQTPSHQVTQMGQEVILRCVPISNHLYFYWYRQILGQKVEFLVSFYNNEISEKSEIFDDQFSVERPDGSNFTLKIRSTKLEDSAMYFCASSGQGYNQPQHFGDGTRLSIL.

This chain connects TRBV6-5 to TRBJ2-7; D possibly corresponds to TRBD1 (5 bases). Germline CDR1 and CDR2: MNHEY and SVGAGI. This CDR3 contains 13 residues. Trimming stripped 3 bases from V and 3 bases from J, with 9 bases between. The CDR3 DNA reads TGTGCCAGCAGTTATGACAGCAACTACGAGCAGTACTTC. Amino acid sequence: CASSYDSNYEQYF.

J is TRBJ1-1 and V is TRBV5-1; D gene unclear. V gave up 0 bases and J gave up 9 bases, with 15 bases separating them. The CDR3 length is 14 residues. The germline gives CDR1 SGHRS, CDR2 YFSETQ. The CDR3 sequence: CASSLDRGNSKAFF. For the CDR3, the DNA is TGCGCCAGCAGCTTGGATCGAGGTAACTCTAAAGCTTTCTTT.

This clone came up once. V usage is TRBV5-1 and J usage is TRBJ1-2, with 9 bases fitting TRBD1. This CDR3 contains 16 residues. Germline CDR1 is SGHRS and CDR2 is YFSETQ. The trim removed 0 bases at V and 8 bases at J, leaving 11 bases unmatched. The CDR3 nucleotides read TGCGCCAGCAGCTTGGCCGCGGGACAGGGAATCGGAGGCTACACCTTC. It is translated as CASSLAAGQGIGGYTF.

The table lists this clone with a count of one. The chain has TRBV4-1 and TRBJ2-5; 7 positions agree with TRBD1. The ends lost 3 bases at V and 2 bases at J; junction bases unmatched: 9. This CDR3 has 16 amino acids. Germline lookup yields CDR1 MGHRA and CDR2 YSYEKL. CDR3 amino acids: CASSHLQGMGQETQYF. In DNA, the CDR3 is TGCGCCAGCAGCCACTTACAGGGGATGGGGCAAGAGACCCAGTACTTC.

Notes on this clone: The junction departs from the called germline gene at one end, perhaps through a read error. This chain uses TRBV7-7 with TRBJ2-7; a weak D match, TRBD2 (5 bases). Germline assignment: CDR1 SSHAT and CDR2 FNYEAQ (reference sequence). This CDR3 has 13 amino acids. CDR3 amino acids: CASSRGLTYEQYF. CDR3 DNA sequence: TGTGCTAGCAGCCGAGGACTCACCTACGAGCAGTACTTC.

V gene TRBV2 combines with J gene TRBJ1-2, with 12 bases identical to TRBD1. The V and J ends lost 6 bases and 4 bases, in that order; junction bases with no gene match: 9. The CDR3 loop spans 16 amino acids. CDR1 is SNHLY and CDR2 is FYNNEI in the germline V gene. DNA for the CDR3: TGTGCCAGCAGGGCTACCGGGACAGGGGGCGGCTATGGCTACACCTTC. It translates to CASRATGTGGGYGYTF. The whole variable domain, filled in from reference TRBV2 and TRBJ1-2, reads EPEVTQTPSHQVTQMGQEVILRCVPISNHLYFYWYRQILGQKVEFLVSFYNNEISEKSEIFDDQFSVERPDGSNFTLKIRSTKLEDSAMYFCASRATGTGGGYGYTFGSGTRLTVV.

This rearrangement joins TRBV30 to TRBJ1-5, with 10 bases fitting TRBD1. V gave up 2 bases and J gave up 0 bases; unmatched junction bases: 7. This CDR3 comprises 17 residues. Germline-derived CDR1 and CDR2 are GTSNPN and SVGIG (reference sequence). The CDR3 nucleotides read TGTGCCTGGAGTTCCGGACAGGGGGGGTATAGCAATCAGCCCCAGCATTTT. Translation gives CAWSSGQGGYSNQPQHF.

The chain combines TRBV7-6 with TRBJ2-5; D may be TRBD1 (6 bases). The germline CDR1 and CDR2 sequences are SGHVS and FNYEAQ. This CDR3 is 15 amino acids long. With 1 base removed from V and 5 bases from J, the gap between germline ends came to 14 bases. CDR3 residues: CASSLGGGSWETQYF. The CDR3 bases are TGTGCCAGCAGCTTAGGTGGGGGCTCCTGGGAGACCCAGTACTTC.

Written as DNA, the CDR3 is TGTGCCAGCAGCTTAGCCCGTGGCAGGGGCGAAGCTTTCTTT. It is translated as CASSLARGRGEAFF. The chain is built from TRBV11-1 and TRBJ1-1, with a possible D match to TRBD1 (6 bases). V was trimmed by 0 bases and J by 8 bases, leaving 13 bases between them. Germline CDR1 SGHAT, CDR2 FQDESV (reference sequence). The CDR3 covers 14 residues.